The rows below give T cell receptor beta chains drawn from one sample of a study of blood T cell repertoires in COVID-19. The table came from immunoSEQ multiplex PCR; TCRdb's copy has only in-frame clones and leaves some out. The table has about 160,000 clones, more than 60% seen once. The sequencing input was peripheral blood. These receptors all come from a man between 65 and 79 years old with acute or convalescent COVID-19. CDR3s include the opening cysteine and the closing phenylalanine or tryptophan. Clone sizes are given selectively: once, few, many, or a class where the clone is expanded.

clone_size v_call cdr3_aa
. TRBV2 CASSEGGAQYGYTF
. TRBV2 CASSMPGQGGGYGYTF
. TRBV28 CASSLGRGYQETQYF
. TRBV28 CASSGTQGARSPLHF
once TRBV5-6 CASSFGTSGQETQYF
. TRBV20-1 CSASHGRGGRSDTQYF
once TRBV7-7 CASSPSFQGTDTQYF
. TRBV7-6 CASSHGQSGYNSPLHF
. TRBV4-2 CASRVGGALDYGYTF
. TRBV2 CASSVGGLAGGTETQYF
. TRBV11-2 CASSRGAGMSNYGYTF
. TRBV18 CASSPRRGGQNEQFF
. TRBV6-5 CASRPGKGGDQPQHF
. TRBV6-5 CASTGGLPKETQYF
. TRBV18 CASSLDRGNGYTF
. TRBV4-1 CASSQIDRAETQYF
few TRBV28 CASSPSGRHTGELFF
. TRBV10-3 CAISEPPTGTEAFF
once TRBV11-2 CASSLDVGGTEAFF
. TRBV6-1 CASSDPRTTNEKLFF
few TRBV5-5 CASSLVGRSHEQYF
. TRBV7-2 CASSLTRTNTGELFF
. TRBV28 CASSRSGTGIYEQYF
. TRBV12-3/TRBV12-4 CASIPGTGDGYTF
. TRBV19 CASSADSSTDTQYF
few TRBV6-5 CASSVPGGATPEAFF
. TRBV7-8 CASSPSEGVFREAFF
. TRBV7-3 CASTAGASTDTQYF
. TRBV5-4 CASSSPGQGALKTQYF
few TRBV7-8 CASSLDRQVAEQYF
. TRBV5-6 CASSWRLAGPQETQYF
. TRBV9 CASSPGADNSPLHF
. TRBV2 CASIGDLQETQYF
few TRBV3-1/TRBV3-2 CASSQDTNQPQHF
. TRBV23-1 CASSRPFKEGQMGNQPQHF
. TRBV9 CASSVGSGNTIYF
few TRBV4-1 CASSRQFGTEAFF
. TRBV28 CATVVGGSRTDTQYF
. TRBV5-8 CASSLRGGSSYEQYF
. TRBV5-1 CASSLTAGTYNEQFF
. TRBV5-5 CASSFQGAGYTF
. TRBV5-8 CASSFSGTGLETQYF
. TRBV5-1 CASSPQGAPNYGYTF
. TRBV9 CASSPQVGQAGNTIYF
. TRBV3-1/TRBV3-2 CASSQGERGYTF
once TRBV5-4 CASSLPRDRPGGYTF